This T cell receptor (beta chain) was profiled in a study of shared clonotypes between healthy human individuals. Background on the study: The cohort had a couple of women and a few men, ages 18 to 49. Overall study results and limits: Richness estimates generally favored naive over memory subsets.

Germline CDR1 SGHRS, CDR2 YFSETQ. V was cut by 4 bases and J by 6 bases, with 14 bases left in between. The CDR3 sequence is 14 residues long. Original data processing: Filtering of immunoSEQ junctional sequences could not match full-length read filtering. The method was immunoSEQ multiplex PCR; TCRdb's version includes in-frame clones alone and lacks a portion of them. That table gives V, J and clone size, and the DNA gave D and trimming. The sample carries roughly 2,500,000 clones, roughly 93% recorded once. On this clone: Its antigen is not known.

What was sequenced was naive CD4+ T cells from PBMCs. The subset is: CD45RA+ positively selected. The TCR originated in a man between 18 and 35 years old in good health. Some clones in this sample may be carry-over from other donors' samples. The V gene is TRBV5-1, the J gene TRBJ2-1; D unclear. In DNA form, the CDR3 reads TGCGCCAGCAGCGGGGTTCTTCCGGCCAATGAGCAGTTCTTC. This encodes CASSGVLPANEQFF. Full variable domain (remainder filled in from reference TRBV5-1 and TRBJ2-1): KAGVTQTPRYLIKTRGQQVTLSCSPISGHRSVSWYQQTPGQGLQFLFEYFSETQRNKGNFPGRFSGRQFSNSRSEMNVSTLELGDSALYLCASSGVLPANEQFFGPGTRLTVL.